The source of this T cell receptor beta chain is a study of patients and donors after allogeneic stem cell transplantation. TCRdb redid the calling of the RT-PCR reads with MiXCR, one entry per CDR3 protein. Here the sample spans roughly 230,000 distinct CDR3 sequences, 14% being singletons. This CDR3 comprises 14 residues. CDR1 is LNHDA, CDR2 SQIVND, per germline (reference sequence). V lost 2 bases to trimming and J lost 3 bases, with 8 bases between them. The chain combines TRBV19 with TRBJ2-1; D remains unclear. The sequence was collected from a human donor who was either an allogeneic HSCT recipient or a stem cell or donor lymphocyte infusion donor (not recorded which). It is not recorded whose cells these are; they may come from a transplant donor. Source material: blood, either unsorted or a sorted T cell fraction (not recorded which). CDR3 in DNA: TGTGCCAGTAGTATATGGCAGAACTACAATGAGCAGTTCTTC. Protein product: CASSIWQNYNEQFF.